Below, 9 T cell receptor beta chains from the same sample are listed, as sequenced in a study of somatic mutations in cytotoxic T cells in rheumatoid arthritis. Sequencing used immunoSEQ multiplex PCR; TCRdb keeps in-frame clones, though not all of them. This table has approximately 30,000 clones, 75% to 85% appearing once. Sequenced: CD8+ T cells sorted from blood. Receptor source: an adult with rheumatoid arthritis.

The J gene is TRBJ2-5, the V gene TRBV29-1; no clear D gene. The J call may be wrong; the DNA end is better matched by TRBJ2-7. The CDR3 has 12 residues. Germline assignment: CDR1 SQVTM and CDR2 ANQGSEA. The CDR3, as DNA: TGCAGCGTTGAAGAGCGTGACTACGAGCAGTACTTC. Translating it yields CSVEERDYEQYF.

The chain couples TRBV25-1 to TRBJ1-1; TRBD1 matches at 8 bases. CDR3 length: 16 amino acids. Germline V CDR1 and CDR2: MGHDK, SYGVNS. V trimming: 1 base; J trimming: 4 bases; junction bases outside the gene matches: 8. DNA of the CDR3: TGTGCCAGCAGTGAATGGGGCCTCACAGGGGGCACTGAAGCTTTCTTT. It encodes CASSEWGLTGGTEAFF.

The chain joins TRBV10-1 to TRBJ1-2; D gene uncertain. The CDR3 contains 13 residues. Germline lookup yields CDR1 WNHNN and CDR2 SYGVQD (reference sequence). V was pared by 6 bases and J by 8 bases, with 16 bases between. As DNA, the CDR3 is TGCGCCAGCAGCGATACAGTGGGGTGCGGCTACACCTTC. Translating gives CASSDTVGCGYTF.

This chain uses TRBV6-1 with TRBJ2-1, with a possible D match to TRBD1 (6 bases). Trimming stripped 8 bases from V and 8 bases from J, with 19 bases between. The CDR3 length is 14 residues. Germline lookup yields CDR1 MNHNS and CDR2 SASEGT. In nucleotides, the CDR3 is TGTGCCAGCGACGGGGACACTGTTTGGGATGAGCAGTTCTTC. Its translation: CASDGDTVWDEQFF.

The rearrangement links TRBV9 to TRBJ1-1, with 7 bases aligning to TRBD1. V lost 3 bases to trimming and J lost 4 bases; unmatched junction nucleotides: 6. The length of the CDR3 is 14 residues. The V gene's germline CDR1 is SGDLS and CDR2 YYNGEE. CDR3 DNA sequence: TGTGCCAGCAGCGAAGGGGGCGCGGCCACTGAAGCTTTCTTT. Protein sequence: CASSEGGAATEAFF.

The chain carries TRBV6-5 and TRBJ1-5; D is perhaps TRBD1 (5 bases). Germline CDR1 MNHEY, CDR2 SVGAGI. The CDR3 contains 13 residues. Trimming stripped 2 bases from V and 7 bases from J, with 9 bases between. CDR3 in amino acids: CASSYGGGQPQHF. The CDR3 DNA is TGTGCCAGCAGTTACGGGGGGGGACAGCCCCAGCATTTT.

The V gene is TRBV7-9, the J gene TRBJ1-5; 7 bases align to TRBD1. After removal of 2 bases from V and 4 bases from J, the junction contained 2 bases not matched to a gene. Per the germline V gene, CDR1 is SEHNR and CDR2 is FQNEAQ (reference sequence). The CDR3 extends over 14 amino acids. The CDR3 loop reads CASSLQGGNQPQHF. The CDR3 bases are TGTGCCAGCAGCTTACAGGGGGGTAATCAGCCCCAGCATTTT.

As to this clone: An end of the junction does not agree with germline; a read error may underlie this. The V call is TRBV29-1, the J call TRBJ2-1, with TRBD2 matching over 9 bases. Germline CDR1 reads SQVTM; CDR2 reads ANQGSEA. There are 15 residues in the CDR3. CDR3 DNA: TGCAGCGTCGAAGGTCTAGCGGGGCGGTGGAATGAGCAGTTCTTC. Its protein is CSVEGLAGRWNEQFF.

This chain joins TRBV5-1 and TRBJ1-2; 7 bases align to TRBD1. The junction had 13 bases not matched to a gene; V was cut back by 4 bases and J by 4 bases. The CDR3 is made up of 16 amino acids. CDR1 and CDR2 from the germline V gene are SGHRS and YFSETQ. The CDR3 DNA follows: TGCGCCAGCAGCCTCCACCCTGGACAGGAACTCTATGGCTACACCTTC. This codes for CASSLHPGQELYGYTF.